This T cell receptor beta chain was recorded in a study of cytomegalovirus exposure and HLA in healthy donors. For the study at large: HLA-typed donors were the source of tens of millions of unique TCRs held in an early data release. Findings of the study overall: TCR beta V- and J-gene trimming, according to a later analysis, was linked to a missense DCLRE1C variant. The Asian-associated ancestry cluster reportedly had fewer N-insertions than the approximately 700-donor mean in a later analysis.

Regarding this clone: Its antigen is unknown.

This CDR3 has 16 amino acids. Germline V lookup: CDR1 LGHNA, CDR2 YNFKEQ. The V gene end was trimmed by 0 bases and the J gene end by 7 bases; junction bases not matched to a gene: 10. It was with 60 Vbeta and 13 Jbeta primers that the PCR ran. Per the original data handling: An analysis that came later counted 60 million to 80 million unique TCR beta chains, 10 million to 11 million shared. The repertoire was sequenced with immunoSEQ multiplex PCR; TCRdb's copy has only in-frame clones and lacks some. For V, J and clone size, that table is used; D and trimming come from the DNA. Of 100,000 to 150,000 clones in the sample, around 73% are singletons; the top ten hold 1.3% to 1.5%.

The sample taken for sequencing was PBMCs. The sequence derives from a female donor in good health and CMV-seronegative. The V call is TRBV4-2, the J call TRBJ2-7, with 9 bases matching TRBD2. CDR3 nucleotides: TGTGCCAGCAGCCAAGAGCTGGGCGGGAGGGCCTGGGAGCAGTACTTC. It translates to CASSQELGGRAWEQYF.